These 8 T cell receptor beta chains share one sample of origin, sequenced in a study of cytomegalovirus exposure and HLA in healthy donors. The protocol was immunoSEQ multiplex PCR, while the TCRdb copy is restricted to in-frame clones and leaves out a portion. The sample has 95,000 to 150,000 clones; about nine tenths are singletons. Material: PBMCs. The receptors come from a woman aged 18-35 years in good health and CMV-seronegative.

This chain links TRBV5-1 with TRBJ1-1, with 8 bases aligning to TRBD1. The CDR3 runs to 15 residues. CDR1 and CDR2 (germline): SGHRS, YFSETQ. V lost 1 base to trimming and J lost 3 bases; unmatched junction nucleotides: 5. The CDR3 loop is CASSLTRGLDTEAFF. CDR3 coding DNA: TGCGCCAGCAGCTTGACCAGGGGGCTAGACACTGAAGCTTTCTTT.

This chain connects TRBV30 to TRBJ1-1, with 7 bases fitting TRBD1. The germline CDR1 and CDR2 sequences are GTSNPN and SVGIG (reference sequence). Trimming removed 5 bases from V and 1 base from J; junction bases left unmatched: 4. CDR3 length: 13 amino acids. CDR3 sequence (DNA): TGTGCCTGGGCCCGGGACAGGAACACTGAAGCTTTCTTT. Residues: CAWARDRNTEAFF.

This clone was recorded once. The chain carries TRBV25-1 and TRBJ2-2; D may be TRBD1 (6 bases). There are 14 residues in the CDR3. CDR1 MGHDK and CDR2 SYGVNS come from the germline V gene. Trimming removed 6 bases from V and 0 bases from J, with 8 bases in between. CDR3 sequence: CASRGQPNTGELFF. DNA for the CDR3: TGTGCCAGCAGGGGACAACCGAACACCGGGGAGCTGTTTTTT.

The V and J genes are TRBV30 and TRBJ2-3; a possible D gene is TRBD1 (6 bases). Per germline, CDR1 GTSNPN and CDR2 SVGIG (reference sequence). V lost 4 bases, J lost 0 bases, and 14 bases lay in between. The CDR3 covers 15 residues. CDR3 sequence: CAWTLTGSSTDTQYF. The DNA for the CDR3 is TGTGCCTGGACACTGACAGGTTCTAGCACAGATACGCAGTATTTT.

V is TRBV6-5 and J is TRBJ1-1; D not resolved. The V gene's germline CDR1 is MNHEY and CDR2 SVGAGI. CDR3 size: 13 residues. V lost 5 bases and J lost 4, with 11 bases in between. The CDR3 DNA follows: TGTGCCAGCAGTACCGGGAGGGCCACTGAAGCTTTCTTT. Amino acid sequence: CASSTGRATEAFF.

The chain couples TRBV28 to TRBJ2-7; D perhaps matches TRBD1 (6 bases). Trimming stripped 6 bases from V and 2 bases from J, with 20 bases between. The CDR3 has 16 residues. Germline CDR1 reads MDHEN; CDR2 reads SYDVKM. The CDR3 here is CASRPSEGQGPYEQYF. For the CDR3, the DNA is TGTGCCAGCAGACCCAGTGAGGGGCAGGGGCCCTACGAGCAGTACTTC. Full variable domain (missing parts from reference TRBV28 and TRBJ2-7): DVKVTQSSRYLVKRTGEKVFLECVQDMDHENMFWYRQDPGLGLRLIYFSYDVKMKEKGDIPEGYSVSREKKERFSLILESASTNQTSMYLCASRPSEGQGPYEQYFGPGTRLTVT.

V and J are TRBV5-4 and TRBJ2-7; 8 bases line up with TRBD2. Per germline, CDR1 SGHNT and CDR2 YYREEE (reference sequence). The CDR3 has 16 residues. The trim removed 0 bases at V and 3 bases at J, leaving 8 bases unmatched. CDR3 sequence reads: CASSLVVAGHVYEQYF. The CDR3, as DNA: TGTGCCAGCAGCTTGGTGGTAGCGGGACACGTCTACGAGCAGTACTTC.

V is TRBV29-1 and J is TRBJ1-2, with D uncertain. The CDR3 totals 15 residues. Germline CDR1 SQVTM, CDR2 ANQGSEA. V lost 6 bases, J lost 0 bases, and 17 bases lay in between. In nucleotides, the CDR3 is TGCAGCGTCCAAGACCGAGGAAGCCCTAACTATGGCTACACCTTC. Translation: CSVQDRGSPNYGYTF.